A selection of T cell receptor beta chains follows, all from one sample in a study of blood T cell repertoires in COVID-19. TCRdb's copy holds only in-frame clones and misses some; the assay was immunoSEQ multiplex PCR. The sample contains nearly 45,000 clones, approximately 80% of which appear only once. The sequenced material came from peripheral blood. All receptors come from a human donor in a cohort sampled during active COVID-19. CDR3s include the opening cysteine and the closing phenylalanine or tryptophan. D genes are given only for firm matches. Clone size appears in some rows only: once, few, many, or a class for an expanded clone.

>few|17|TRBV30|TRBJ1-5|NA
CAWSVQAEGYSNQPQHF
TGTGCCTGGAGTGTACAGGCAGAAGGATATAGCAATCAGCCCCAGCATTTT
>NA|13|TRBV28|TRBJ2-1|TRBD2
CASSLSGGNEQFF
TGTGCCAGCAGTTTATCCGGGGGGAATGAGCAGTTCTTC
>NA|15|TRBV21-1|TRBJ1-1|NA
CASSLHRFADTEAFF
TGTGCCAGCAGCTTACACAGGTTTGCGGACACTGAAGCTTTCTTT
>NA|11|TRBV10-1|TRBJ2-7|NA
CASSDGVEQYF
TGCGCCAGCAGTGATGGAGTCGAGCAGTACTTC
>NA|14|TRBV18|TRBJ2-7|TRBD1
CASSPDRGLYEQYF
TGTGCCAGCTCACCTGACAGGGGATTGTACGAGCAGTACTTC
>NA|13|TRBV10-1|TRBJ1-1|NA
CASSPNSRTEAFF
TGCGCCAGCAGTCCTAATTCGCGCACTGAAGCTTTCTTT
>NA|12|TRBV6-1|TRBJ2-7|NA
CASSDGGHPWDF
TGTGCCAGCAGTGATGGGGGACACCCGTGGGACTTC
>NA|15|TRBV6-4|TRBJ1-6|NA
CASSDSYTDNSPLHF
TGTGCCAGCAGTGACTCATACACCGATAATTCACCCCTCCACTTT
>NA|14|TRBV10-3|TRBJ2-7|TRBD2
CAIRSGTSGYEQYF
TGTGCCATCAGATCCGGGACTAGCGGATACGAGCAGTACTTC
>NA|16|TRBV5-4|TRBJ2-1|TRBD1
CASSPTQGAAHNEQFF
TGTGCCAGCAGCCCGACACAGGGGGCGGCACACAATGAGCAGTTCTTC
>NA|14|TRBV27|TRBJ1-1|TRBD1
CASSTGQVGTEAFF
TGTGCCAGCAGTACGGGACAGGTTGGCACTGAAGCTTTCTTT
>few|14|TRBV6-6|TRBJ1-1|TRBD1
CASSSGQGSTEAFF
TGTGCCAGCAGTTCAGGACAGGGGAGTACTGAAGCTTTCTTT
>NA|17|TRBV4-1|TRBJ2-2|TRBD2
CASSQDRSGRITGELFF
TGCGCCAGCAGCCAAGATCGTAGCGGGAGGATCACCGGGGAGCTGTTTTTT
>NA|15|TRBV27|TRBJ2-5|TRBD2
CASRGYLAGQETQYF
TGTGCCAGCAGAGGTTACCTAGCGGGGCAAGAGACCCAGTACTTC
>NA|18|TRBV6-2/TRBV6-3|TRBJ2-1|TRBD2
CASTPRRLAGGKYNEQFF
TGTGCCAGCACCCCCCGGAGACTAGCGGGAGGAAAATACAATGAGCAGTTCTTC